Listed below are T cell receptor beta chains from one sample, sequenced in a study of OX40 agonist ivuxolimab in advanced cancers. TCRdb's copy holds only in-frame clones and misses some; the assay was immunoSEQ multiplex PCR. The table has tens of thousands of clones, roughly 91% seen once. Sequenced material: CD4+ or CD8+ T cells sorted from blood, taken in a trial of the OX40 agonist ivuxolimab. Receptors were obtained from an adult with an advanced solid tumor such as melanoma, head and neck, liver or kidney cancer. CDR3s include the opening cysteine and the closing phenylalanine or tryptophan.

TRBV30	CAWSSQGKETQYF
TRBV7-3	CASSLGSMGGRTDTQYF
TRBV20-1	CSARTSGGYTF
TRBV18	CASSRSAGGERYEQYF
TRBV7-2	CASSLATGNYGYTF
TRBV5-1	CASSSRLAGVSSPTDTQYF
TRBV5-4	CASSGTGVVGEKLFF
TRBV11-1	CASRGPGNYGYTF
TRBV7-2	CASSQGGQGPYEQYF
TRBV5-1	CASSRATRLNTEAFF
TRBV6-4	CASSAGTSGGAYTQYF
TRBV28	CASSSPGIGGQETQYF
TRBV4-1	CASSQVNGGRGEKLFF
TRBV6-5	CASGMLYEQYF
TRBV6-1	CASSDRDSYNQPQHF
TRBV19	CASSLPAGSVNTIYF
TRBV6-5	CASSYSFANTEAFF
TRBV4-1	CASSQVIPSGNTIYF
TRBV28	CASSGIPSGNTIYF
TRBV27	CASRPGIGGRAGELFF
TRBV6-5	CASTARGYGYTF
TRBV19	CASSGDRGYSGNTIYF
TRBV18	CASSRSPREKLFF
TRBV7-2	CASSRTSGGPSTDTQYF
TRBV11-2	CASSSRGQGAFAGYTF
TRBV14	CASSQGRGSSYEQYF
TRBV30	CAWSQGYGYTF
TRBV5-4	CASSPAPTGENEKLFF
TRBV19	CASSQGQLNQPQHF
TRBV6-5	CASSSPSGGTGDTQYF
TRBV30	CAWSRDRITGWYF
TRBV6-5	CASSLLGTVNYGYTF
TRBV5-1	CASRSYRERDGYTF
TRBV5-8	CASRSEETQYF
TRBV5-4	CASSSQGELFF
TRBV18	CASSLGQDQETQYF
TRBV29-1	CSVAGTGGMNTEAFF
TRBV19	CASSIDRRGEAFF
TRBV27	CASSPTANYGYTF
TRBV29-1	CSLGQGGDEQFF
TRBV15	CATSSLGAGAPSGGYTF
TRBV5-1	CASREGTSAPQHF
TRBV19	CASTLVAGANEKLFF
TRBV5-4	CASSRGPEGYTF
TRBV5-4	CASSPNRQNTDTQYF
TRBV19	CASSMRLAGAYEQYF
TRBV27	CASSLIRVRDTEAFF
TRBV2	CASRSRAYNEQFF
TRBV5-1	CASSSGQEIDTQYF
TRBV5-1	CASSLGIMAALSMNTEAFF
TRBV18	CASSPGDSHSPLHF
TRBV18	CASSPRRETQYF
TRBV7-6	CASSLETGSIAKLFF
TRBV19	CASSFWGSPTDTQYF
TRBV19	CASSIDGAGGPTQYF
TRBV6-5	CASSYYGRGRREKLFF
TRBV27	CASSPRPPGQGTDEKLFF
TRBV14	CASSLPAAAYTDTQYF